A selection of T cell receptor beta chains follows, all from one sample in a study of cytomegalovirus exposure and HLA in healthy donors. Sequencing was performed with immunoSEQ multiplex PCR; in TCRdb, only in-frame clones are kept and a portion is missing. The data hold around 170,000 clones, with just over 75% observed a single time. The sample taken for sequencing was PBMCs. The receptors shown here come from a man in his forties in good health and CMV-seronegative. CDR3s include the opening cysteine and the closing phenylalanine or tryptophan. The D gene is left open where the match is weak. Size tells how often a clone was seen (once, few, many) or the class of an expanded clone, and some rows leave it out.

TRBV18	.	14	TRBD1	TRBJ1-5	TGTGCCAGCTCACCCGGACAGGGGGAACAGCCCCAGCATTTT	CASSPGQGEQPQHF
TRBV19	once	13	TRBD2	TRBJ2-2	TGTGCCATTAGCGGGAGATGGACCGGGGAGCTGTTTTTT	CAISGRWTGELFF
TRBV19	.	14	.	TRBJ1-1	TGTGCCAGTATCATGGGTGGCAGGGGACCTGAAGCTTTCTTT	CASIMGGRGPEAFF
TRBV19	.	14	TRBD2	TRBJ2-3	TGTGCCAGTAGGCTAGCGGGTATGACAGATACGCAGTATTTT	CASRLAGMTDTQYF
TRBV5-1	.	15	.	TRBJ1-3	TGCGCCAGCAGCTTGGTGCCAGGCTCTGGAAACACCATATATTTT	CASSLVPGSGNTIYF
TRBV7-9	.	16	TRBD1	TRBJ1-2	TGTTCCAGCAGCGAGGGACAGGCCCCCGCTATCTATGGCTACACCTTC	CSSSEGQAPAIYGYTF
TRBV27	.	14	.	TRBJ2-3	TGTGCCAGCAGTGTCACAGGGTTTGCAGATACGCAGTATTTT	CASSVTGFADTQYF
TRBV6-5	few	13	TRBD1	TRBJ2-3	TGTGCCAGCAGTCCCCAGGGGGCAGATACGCAGTATTTT	CASSPQGADTQYF
TRBV18	.	17	.	TRBJ2-3	TGTGCCAGCTCACCTACACGGGCAGGGATAGGCACAGATACGCAGTATTTT	CASSPTRAGIGTDTQYF
TRBV5-1	.	14	TRBD2	TRBJ2-1	TGCGCCAGCGGATTAGCGGGGGCCTACAATGAGCAGTTCTTC	CASGLAGAYNEQFF
TRBV7-9	.	12	.	TRBJ1-3	TGTGCCAGCAGCTTAGGGCTAAACACCATATATTTT	CASSLGLNTIYF
TRBV2	.	17	.	TRBJ1-5	TGTGCCAGCGGAGGATCCTCGGGACTCAATCTTGTCCAGCCCCAGCATTTT	CASGGSSGLNLVQPQHF
TRBV27	.	14	.	TRBJ2-2	TGTGCCAGCAGTTTGCAGGGGCCCCCCGGGGAGCTGTTTTTT	CASSLQGPPGELFF
TRBV4-1	once	16	TRBD1	TRBJ1-3	TGCGCCAGCAGCCAAGGACAGGGGGCGCTGGGAAACACCATATATTTT	CASSQGQGALGNTIYF
TRBV28	.	14	TRBD2	TRBJ2-3	TGTGCCAGCAGTACGAGACTAGCCGCAGATACGCAGTATTTT	CASSTRLAADTQYF
TRBV7-9	.	15	TRBD1	TRBJ1-2	TGTGCCAGCAGCCGTACCGGACAGGGGGCGCCCGGCTACACCTTC	CASSRTGQGAPGYTF
TRBV23-1	.	14	.	TRBJ2-7	TGCGCCAGCAGTCCTCCAGGGTCGCATGACGAGCAGTACTTC	CASSPPGSHDEQYF
TRBV6-5	.	15	TRBD2	TRBJ2-3	TGTGCCAGCAGTTACGCCGGGAGGGACACAGATACGCAGTATTTT	CASSYAGRDTDTQYF
TRBV11-2	.	13	.	TRBJ2-1	TGTGCCAGCAGCTCCCCCGGGTACAATGAGCAGTTCTTC	CASSSPGYNEQFF
TRBV9	few	14	TRBD2	TRBJ2-1	TGTGCCAGCAGATCTAGCGGGGAATACAATGAGCAGTTCTTC	CASRSSGEYNEQFF
TRBV9	few	15	.	TRBJ2-3	TGTGCCAGCAGCGTATTAAGCGCGGGAATGAATACGCAGTATTTT	CASSVLSAGMNTQYF
TRBV29-1	.	15	TRBD2	TRBJ2-1	TGCAGCGTTCGGACTAGCGGGGACACCTACAATGAGCAGTTCTTC	CSVRTSGDTYNEQFF
TRBV28	.	14	.	TRBJ1-1	TGTGCCAGCAGTTTGGGGCTCCTGAACACTGAAGCTTTCTTT	CASSLGLLNTEAFF
TRBV30	.	13	.	TRBJ2-2	TGTGCCTGGAGTGCCTCTAGTTTCCGGGGAGCTGTTTTT	CAWSASSFRGAVF
TRBV11-2	.	13	.	TRBJ2-5	TGTGCCAGCAGCGAGGACAGCCAAGAGACCCAGTACTTC	CASSEDSQETQYF
TRBV5-1	.	16	.	TRBJ1-1	TGCGCCAGCAGCCTATGGACGGGGGGATGGAACACTGAAGCTTTCTTT	CASSLWTGGWNTEAFF
TRBV18	.	15	.	TRBJ2-5	TGTGCCAGCTCACCACTTAGGGACACGGGAGAGACCCAGTACTTC	CASSPLRDTGETQYF
TRBV5-1	once	19	TRBD1	TRBJ1-6	TGCGCCAGCAGCTACGGGACAGGGGGCGGAGAGGAGTTTAATTCACCCCTCCACTTT	CASSYGTGGGEEFNSPLHF
TRBV11-2	.	13	.	TRBJ2-7	TGTGCCAGCAGCCCCTGGGGGGGGCTCGAGCAGTACTTC	CASSPWGGLEQYF
TRBV28	.	16	TRBD1	TRBJ2-1	TGTGCCAGCAGCCCCTTTCGGGACAGCCCCTACAATGAGCAGTTCTTC	CASSPFRDSPYNEQFF
TRBV12-5	.	20	TRBD2	TRBJ2-1	TGTGCTAGTGGTTTGGGGATCGGACTAGCGGGATTAAGCTCCTACAATGAGCAGTTCTTC	CASGLGIGLAGLSSYNEQFF
TRBV27	.	14	TRBD1	TRBJ1-5	TGTGCCAGCAGTTTCCAACAGGGGGGACAGCCCCAGCATTTT	CASSFQQGGQPQHF
TRBV5-1	.	17	TRBD2	TRBJ2-3	TGCGCCAGCAGCTCATCCCCGCGGGGGGAGGGGTTCGCTACGCAGTATTTT	CASSSSPRGEGFATQYF
TRBV11-2	.	13	.	TRBJ1-1	TGTGCCAGCAGCTTAATTGGGCCATCTGAAGCTTTCTTT	CASSLIGPSEAFF
TRBV18	.	14	.	TRBJ1-5	TGTGCCAGCTCACCCCGGGACACCGATCAGCCCCAGCATTTT	CASSPRDTDQPQHF
TRBV5-4	few	18	.	TRBJ2-3	TGTGCCAGCAGCTTGGCGTCGGGAGTTGGGGCTAACACAGATACGCAGTATTTT	CASSLASGVGANTDTQYF
TRBV7-9	.	11	.	TRBJ1-3	TGTTCCTACGTCGGGAGAAACACCATATATTTT	CSYVGRNTIYF
TRBV28	.	14	.	TRBJ2-7	TGTGCCAGCAGTCCAAGACTGAGCTCCTACGAGCAGTACTTC	CASSPRLSSYEQYF
TRBV5-1	.	15	.	TRBJ2-3	TGCGCCAGCAGCGGGTGGGGGGGCTGGGCAGATACGCAGTATTTT	CASSGWGGWADTQYF
TRBV2	.	13	.	TRBJ1-1	TGTGCCAGCACCGAGGAACAGAACACTGAAGCTTTCTTT	CASTEEQNTEAFF
TRBV18	.	13	.	TRBJ2-5	TGTGCCAGCTCACCGGGAGTCCAAGAGACCCAGTACTTC	CASSPGVQETQYF
TRBV19	.	15	.	TRBJ2-3	TGTGCCAGTAGAAGGAGGAGGGGAAGCACAGATACGCAGTATTTT	CASRRRRGSTDTQYF
TRBV6-1	.	15	.	TRBJ1-5	TGTGCCAGCAGTGAAGGTCGGGGGGGCGGGCAGCCCCAGCATTTT	CASSEGRGGGQPQHF
TRBV7-6	once	16	TRBD1	TRBJ1-5	TGTGCCAGCAGCCAAGTGACTGGGGACAGGGGTCAGCCCCAGCATTTT	CASSQVTGDRGQPQHF
TRBV11-2	.	15	.	TRBJ2-6	TGTGCCAGCAGCTCGTCATCCTCTGGGGCCAACGGCCTGACTTTC	CASSSSSSGANGLTF
TRBV6-1	few	17	.	TRBJ2-6	TGTGCCAGCAGTGGCCGGGACTCAAGCTCTGGGGCCAACGGCCTGACTTTC	CASSGRDSSSGANGLTF
TRBV19	.	15	TRBD1	TRBJ1-2	TGTGCCAGTAGTATTATAGGACAGGGAGGCTATGGCTACACCTTC	CASSIIGQGGYGYTF
TRBV4-1	.	15	.	TRBJ2-2	TGCGCCAGCAGCTTACGAGAGGCGAACACCGGGGAGCTGTTTTTT	CASSLREANTGELFF
TRBV2	.	16	TRBD1	TRBJ2-1	TGTGCCAGCAGTGATCTGGTTACAGGGGGATACAATGAGCAGTTCTTC	CASSDLVTGGYNEQFF
TRBV27	.	15	TRBD2	TRBJ2-7	TGTGCCAGCAGTTCCCGGGGTAGCGGGAGCTACGAGCAGTACTTC	CASSSRGSGSYEQYF
TRBV6-6	.	13	TRBD2	TRBJ2-1	TGTGCCAGCGGGCAAATAGCGGGAAATGAGCAGTTCTTC	CASGQIAGNEQFF
TRBV7-9	once	15	.	TRBJ2-3	TGTTCCAGCAGCTTAAGAGAGCTCCACACAGATACGCAGTATTTT	CSSSLRELHTDTQYF
TRBV7-3	.	14	.	TRBJ2-3	TGTGCCAGCAGCTCGGCCCCCGGGACAGATACGCAGTATTTT	CASSSAPGTDTQYF
TRBV21-1	.	18	.	TRBJ1-2	TGTGCCAGCAGCAAAGGAAGGGACAGGGGGCGCGGAGAACGTGGCTACACCTTC	CASSKGRDRGRGERGYTF
TRBV6-5	.	14	.	TRBJ2-2	TGTGCCAGCAGTTTCTTAGATAACACCGGGGAGCTGTTTTTT	CASSFLDNTGELFF
TRBV6-5	few	16	.	TRBJ1-6	TGTGCCAGCAGTTACACCCTCGGGCAGGGGAGTTCACCCCTCCACTTT	CASSYTLGQGSSPLHF
TRBV5-1	few	15	TRBD1	TRBJ2-7	TGCGCCAGCAGCGACCAGGGGGCGAACCCCTACGAGCAGTACTTC	CASSDQGANPYEQYF